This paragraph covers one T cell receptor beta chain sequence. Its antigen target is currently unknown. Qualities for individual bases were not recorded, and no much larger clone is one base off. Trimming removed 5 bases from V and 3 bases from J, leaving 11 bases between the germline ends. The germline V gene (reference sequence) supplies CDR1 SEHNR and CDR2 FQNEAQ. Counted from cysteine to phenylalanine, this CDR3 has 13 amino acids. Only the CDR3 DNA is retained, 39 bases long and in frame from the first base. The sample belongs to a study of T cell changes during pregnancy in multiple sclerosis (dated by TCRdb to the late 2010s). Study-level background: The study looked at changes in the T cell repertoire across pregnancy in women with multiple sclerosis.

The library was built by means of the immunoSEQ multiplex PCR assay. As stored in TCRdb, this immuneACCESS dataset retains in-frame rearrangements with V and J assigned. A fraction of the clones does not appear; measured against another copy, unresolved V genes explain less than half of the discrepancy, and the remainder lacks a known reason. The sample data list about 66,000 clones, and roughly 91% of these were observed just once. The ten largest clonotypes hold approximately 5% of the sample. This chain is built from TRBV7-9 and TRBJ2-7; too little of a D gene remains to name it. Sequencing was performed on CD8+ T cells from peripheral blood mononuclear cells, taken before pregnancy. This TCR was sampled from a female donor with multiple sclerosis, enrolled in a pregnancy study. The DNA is TGTGCCAGCAGCCAAGACAACGGCTACGAGCAGTACTTC. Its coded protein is CASSQDNGYEQYF.